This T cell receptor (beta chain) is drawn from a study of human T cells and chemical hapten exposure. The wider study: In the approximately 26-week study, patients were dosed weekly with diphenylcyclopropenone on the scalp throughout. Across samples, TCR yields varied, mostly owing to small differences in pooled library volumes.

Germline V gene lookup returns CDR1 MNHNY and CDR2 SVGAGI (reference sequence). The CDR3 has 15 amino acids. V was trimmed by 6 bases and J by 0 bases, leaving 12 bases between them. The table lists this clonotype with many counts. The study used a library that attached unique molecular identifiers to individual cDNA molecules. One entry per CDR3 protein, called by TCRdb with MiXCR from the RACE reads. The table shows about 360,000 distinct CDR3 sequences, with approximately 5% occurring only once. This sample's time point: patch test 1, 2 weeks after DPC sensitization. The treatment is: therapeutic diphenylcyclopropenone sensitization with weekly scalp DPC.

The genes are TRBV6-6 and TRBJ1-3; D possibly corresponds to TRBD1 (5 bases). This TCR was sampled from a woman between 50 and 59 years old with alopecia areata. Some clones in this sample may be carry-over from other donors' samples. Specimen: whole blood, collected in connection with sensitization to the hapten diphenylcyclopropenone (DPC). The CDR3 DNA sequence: TGTGCCAGCAGCCTGGACACCGGCTCTGGAAACACCATATATTTT. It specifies CASSLDTGSGNTIYF.